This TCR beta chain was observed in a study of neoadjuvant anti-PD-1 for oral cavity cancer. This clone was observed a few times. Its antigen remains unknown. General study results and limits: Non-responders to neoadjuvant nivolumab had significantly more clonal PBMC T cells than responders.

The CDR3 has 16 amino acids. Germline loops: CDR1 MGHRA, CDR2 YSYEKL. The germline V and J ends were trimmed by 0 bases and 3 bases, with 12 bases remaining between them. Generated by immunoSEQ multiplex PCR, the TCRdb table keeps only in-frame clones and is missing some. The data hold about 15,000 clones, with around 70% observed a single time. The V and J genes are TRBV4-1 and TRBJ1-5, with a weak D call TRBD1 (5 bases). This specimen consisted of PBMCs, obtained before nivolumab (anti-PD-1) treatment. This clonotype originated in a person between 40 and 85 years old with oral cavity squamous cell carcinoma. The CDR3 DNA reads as TGCGCCAGCAGCCAAGAATTAGGGGTCCTCAATCAGCCCCAGCATTTT. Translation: CASSQELGVLNQPQHF.